This TCR beta chain was identified during a study of PD-1 blockade in classical Hodgkin lymphoma. Autologous stem cell transplantation was followed by relapse in every patient, and brentuximab vedotin exposure varied. By magnetic negative selection, CD4+ T cells were purified from thawed PBMCs. Some clones are missing from TCRdb's copy, which holds only in-frame ones; the method was immunoSEQ multiplex PCR. The sample carries some 4,000 clones, approximately 86% recorded once. General study findings and limits: At C4D1, TCR diversity had climbed significantly for CD4+ cells, though not for CD8+ cells. Complete responders had baseline diversity similar to newly diagnosed patients.

For this clone: Its antigen is unknown.

Trimming shortened V by 4 bases and J by 1 base, and 13 bases separated the two germline ends. CDR3 length: 15 amino acids. Looked up from germline, CDR1 is MDHEN and CDR2 is SYDVKM. The receptor was derived from a human donor with classical Hodgkin lymphoma. The source was CD4+ T cells from blood, collected at baseline. The chain links TRBV28 to TRBJ1-2, with D tentatively TRBD1 (6 bases). The CDR3 loop is CASSYAGAYNYGYTF. The CDR3 bases are TGTGCCAGCAGTTATGCGGGGGCTTATAACTATGGCTACACCTTC.